The 26 T cell receptor beta chains in this list originate from one sample, sequenced in a study of pediatric ulcerative colitis. The repertoire was sequenced with immunoSEQ multiplex PCR; TCRdb's copy has only in-frame clones and lacks some. The sample holds some 25,000 clones; roughly 70% are singletons and the top ten take under 10%. The rectum was sampled with one to two pinch biopsies at colonoscopy. Input material: gut tissue. The source is a boy aged 5-17 years with severe ulcerative colitis.

This clone is judged medium-sized. This chain uses TRBV6-1 with TRBJ2-7; no definite D call. Looked up from germline, CDR1 is MNHNS and CDR2 is SASEGT. The CDR3 runs to 15 residues. V was trimmed by 1 base and J by 2 bases, leaving 12 bases between them. The CDR3 region has the DNA TGTGCCAGCAGTGAAGGCGACGGAGTCCCCTACGAGCAGTACTTC. It specifies CASSEGDGVPYEQYF.

Concerning this clone: The same CDR3 is also encoded by other DNA sequences in this sample. The chain links TRBV5-8 to TRBJ2-3; D uncertain. CDR1 is SGHTS and CDR2 is YDEGEE in the germline V gene. Trimming left V 5 bases short and J 3 bases short, with 7 bases between. This CDR3 region has 12 residues. CDR3 DNA: TGTGCCAGCAGATCTAGTACAGATACGCAGTATTTT. As protein: CASRSSTDTQYF. Combining the CDR3 with reference TRBV5-8 and TRBJ2-3 gives the whole variable domain EAGVTQSPTHLIKTRGQQATLRCSPISGHTSVYWYQQALGLGLQFLLWYDEGEERNRGNFPPRFSGRQFPNYSSELNVNALELEDSALYLCASRSSTDTQYFGPGTRLTVL.

The chain joins TRBV5-1 to TRBJ2-7, with D perhaps matching TRBD2 (6 bases). Deletions cut 4 bases from V and 2 bases from J, with 13 bases between. CDR3 length equals 14 residues. In germline, CDR1 is SGHRS, CDR2 YFSETQ. CDR3 protein: CASSRIAATYEQYF. In nucleotides, the CDR3 is TGCGCCAGCAGCCGAATAGCGGCTACCTACGAGCAGTACTTC. The full variable domain, rest sourced from reference TRBV5-1 and TRBJ2-7, is KAGVTQTPRYLIKTRGQQVTLSCSPISGHRSVSWYQQTPGQGLQFLFEYFSETQRNKGNFPGRFSGRQFSNSRSEMNVSTLELGDSALYLCASSRIAATYEQYFGPGTRLTVT.

This chain joins TRBV7-2 and TRBJ2-3; perhaps TRBD2 as D (6 bases). V was shortened by 3 bases and J by 0 bases, with 13 bases between the two germline ends. Germline CDR1 reads SGHTA; CDR2 reads FQGNSA. The CDR3 contains 16 residues. The DNA of the CDR3 is TGTGCCAGCAGCTTTCAGCCACTAGCCAGCACAGATACGCAGTATTTT. Its translation: CASSFQPLASTDTQYF.

V and J are TRBV23-1 and TRBJ2-5; TRBD1 agrees at 8 bases. TRBV23-1 is noted as an ORF with a role that remains uncertain. With 2 bases clipped from V and 2 bases from J, the junction kept 22 bases outside the gene matches. The CDR3 runs to 21 residues. CDR3 loop: CASSQRTLLGQDRGTQETQYF. Here the CDR3 DNA reads TGCGCCAGCAGTCAACGCACCCTCTTGGGACAGGACCGAGGTACACAAGAGACCCAGTACTTC.

V usage is TRBV6-6 and J usage is TRBJ1-1; D gene uncertain. The germline gives CDR1 MNHNY, CDR2 SVGAGI (reference sequence). The CDR3 has 14 amino acids. V was cut by 0 bases and J by 1 base, with 6 bases left in between. Here the CDR3 reads CASSYSPPNTEAFF. CDR3 coding DNA: TGTGCCAGCAGTTACTCGCCACCGAACACTGAAGCTTTCTTT.

The chain employs TRBV10-3 and TRBJ2-1; TRBD2 is a possible D gene (5 bases). In germline, CDR1 is ENHRY, CDR2 SYGVKD. Deletions cut 9 bases from V and 7 bases from J, with 16 bases between. CDR3 length equals 13 residues. CDR3 in DNA: TGTGCCATTAGAGAAAGCGGACCTAATGAGCAGTTCTTC. This codes for CAIRESGPNEQFF.

V usage is TRBV5-1 and J usage is TRBJ2-3, with 7 bases that match TRBD1. CDR1 SGHRS and CDR2 YFSETQ come from the germline V gene. V trimming: 0 bases; J trimming: 2 bases; junction bases outside the gene matches: 6. The CDR3 is 16 residues long. CDR3 residues: CASSLGYRGITDTQYF. CDR3 in DNA: TGCGCCAGCAGCTTGGGGTACAGGGGTATCACAGATACGCAGTATTTT. Complete variable domain (other parts from reference TRBV5-1 and TRBJ2-3): KAGVTQTPRYLIKTRGQQVTLSCSPISGHRSVSWYQQTPGQGLQFLFEYFSETQRNKGNFPGRFSGRQFSNSRSEMNVSTLELGDSALYLCASSLGYRGITDTQYFGPGTRLTVL.

The gene calls are TRBV29-1 and TRBJ2-5; possible D gene TRBD1, 5 bases. Germline CDR1 SQVTM, CDR2 ANQGSEA. The CDR3 sequence is 13 residues long. The ends were cut back, 4 bases at V and 5 bases at J, with 14 bases in the middle. The CDR3 is CSVGGRARETQYF. CDR3 sequence (DNA): TGCAGCGTTGGTGGCAGGGCAAGGGAGACCCAGTACTTC.

V usage is TRBV30 and J usage is TRBJ1-2, with TRBD1 matching over 7 bases. The germline gives CDR1 GTSNPN, CDR2 SVGIG (reference sequence). Losses at the gene ends were 5 bases for V and 4 bases for J; bases not matched to a gene: 10. CDR3 length equals 14 residues. The CDR3 spells CAWVATGRGYGYTF. The CDR3 DNA reads as TGTGCCTGGGTAGCGACAGGGAGAGGCTATGGCTACACCTTC. Supplemented by reference TRBV30 and TRBJ1-2, the full variable domain reads SQTIHQWPATLVQPVGSPLSLECTVEGTSNPNLYWYRQAAGRGLQLLFYSVGIGQISSEVPQNLSASRPQDRQFILSSKKLLLSDSGFYLCAWVATGRGYGYTFGSGTRLTVV.

The chain uses TRBV6-6 and TRBJ1-2; D might be TRBD1 (5 bases). The germline CDR1 and CDR2 sequences are MNHNY and SVGAGI (reference sequence). V gave up 7 bases and J gave up 4 bases, with 16 bases separating them. The CDR3 loop spans 14 amino acids. The CDR3 DNA reads TGTGCCAGCAATTTCCGACTGGGGCCCTATGGCTACACCTTC. Encoded protein: CASNFRLGPYGYTF.

This clone rates as medium-sized (0.01 to 0.1%). The chain joins TRBV6-5 to TRBJ1-4, with 10 positions matching TRBD1. This CDR3 is 15 amino acids long. CDR1 MNHEY and CDR2 SVGAGI come from the germline V gene. With 6 bases clipped from V and 7 bases from J, the junction kept 8 bases outside the gene matches. The chain's CDR3 is CASSRTGGKLEKLFF. CDR3 coding DNA: TGTGCCAGCAGCAGGACAGGGGGAAAGCTTGAAAAACTGTTTTTT.

The chain recombines TRBV5-1 with TRBJ2-7, with 7 bases fitting TRBD2. Germline V gives CDR1 SGHRS, CDR2 YFSETQ. This CDR3 region has 15 residues. V dropped 0 bases and J dropped 1; count of bases not matched to a gene: 4. The CDR3 reads CASSLGPGLSYEQYF. CDR3 sequence (DNA): TGCGCCAGCAGCTTGGGTCCGGGACTATCCTACGAGCAGTACTTC.

The chain has TRBV2 and TRBJ1-1; D call uncertain. CDR3 length: 13 residues. Germline CDR1 and CDR2: SNHLY and FYNNEI. Trimming shortened V by 5 bases and J by 3 bases, and 10 bases separated the two germline ends. CDR3 DNA: TGTGCCAGCAGTTGGTCCATGGACACTGAAGCTTTCTTT. Residues: CASSWSMDTEAFF. Together with reference TRBV2 and TRBJ1-1, the CDR3 gives the full variable domain: EPEVTQTPSHQVTQMGQEVILRCVPISNHLYFYWYRQILGQKVEFLVSFYNNEISEKSEIFDDQFSVERPDGSNFTLKIRSTKLEDSAMYFCASSWSMDTEAFFGQGTRLTVV.

V usage is TRBV19 and J usage is TRBJ1-5, with TRBD1 matching over 10 bases. Germline values: CDR1 LNHDA, CDR2 SQIVND (reference sequence). Trimming cost V 3 bases and J 2 bases; bases outside gene matches: 7. The CDR3 spans 17 residues. The CDR3 region is CASSIRDRGGGNQPQHF. CDR3 nucleotide sequence: TGTGCCAGTAGTATCCGGGACAGGGGAGGGGGCAATCAGCCCCAGCATTTT. The whole variable domain, remainder taken from reference TRBV19 and TRBJ1-5, is DGGITQSPKYLFRKEGQNVTLSCEQNLNHDAMYWYRQDPGQGLRLIYYSQIVNDFQKGDIAEGYSVSREKKESFPLTVTSAQKNPTAFYLCASSIRDRGGGNQPQHFGDGTRLSIL.

The chain employs TRBV11-1 and TRBJ2-5, with unresolved D. Germline CDR1 reads SGHAT; CDR2 reads FQDESV (reference sequence). Trimming pared 5 bases from V and 4 bases from J, leaving 14 bases between. CDR3 length: 14 amino acids. The CDR3 here is CASSGPPAGETQYF. The DNA of the CDR3 is TGTGCCAGCAGCGGTCCCCCCGCAGGAGAGACCCAGTACTTC.

J is TRBJ2-2 and V is TRBV2; D may be TRBD1 (6 bases). The CDR3 runs 14 residues. The germline V gene encodes CDR1 SNHLY and CDR2 FYNNEI. The ends were cut back, 6 bases at V and 7 bases at J, with 15 bases in the middle. The CDR3 sequence is CASRILGAGGELFF. The CDR3 DNA follows: TGTGCCAGCAGGATACTGGGGGCGGGCGGGGAGCTGTTTTTT.

The genes are TRBV7-6 and TRBJ2-2, with TRBD1 matching over 8 bases. CDR1 and CDR2 from the germline V gene are SGHVS and FNYEAQ. The CDR3 is 13 amino acids. V was pared by 11 bases and J by 2 bases, with 4 bases of the junction left unmatched. The CDR3 DNA sequence: TGTGCCGGAGGACAGGGTAACACCGGGGAGCTGTTTTTT. This translates into CAGGQGNTGELFF.

This chain connects TRBV5-4 to TRBJ1-2, with 9 bases aligning to TRBD1. The germline V gene encodes CDR1 SGHNT and CDR2 YYREEE (reference sequence). After removal of 0 bases from V and 7 bases from J, the junction contained 7 bases not matched to a gene. The CDR3 contains 15 residues. CDR3 protein: CASSLDGDRVPGYTF. The CDR3 DNA sequence: TGTGCCAGCAGCTTGGACGGGGACAGGGTCCCTGGCTACACCTTC. The variable domain in full, completed from reference TRBV5-4 and TRBJ1-2, reads ETGVTQSPTHLIKTRGQQVTLRCSSQSGHNTVSWYQQALGQGPQFIFQYYREEENGRGNFPPRFSGLQFPNYSSELNVNALELDDSALYLCASSLDGDRVPGYTFGSGTRLTVV.

This clone was counted between two and nine times. The rearrangement joins TRBV19 to TRBJ2-7; D not resolved. CDR3 length: 15 amino acids. The V end was cut by 5 bases, the J end by 4 bases, with 18 bases between. Germline CDR1 and CDR2: LNHDA and SQIVND (reference sequence). CDR3 in amino acids: CASSYGRLGPYEQYF. The CDR3 DNA sequence: TGTGCCAGTAGTTATGGTCGGCTAGGACCTTACGAGCAGTACTTC.

This chain's CDR3 is CSVSRDRRQPQHF. The DNA for the CDR3 is TGCAGCGTTAGCCGGGACAGGCGGCAGCCCCAGCATTTT. The chain employs TRBV29-1 and TRBJ1-5; 8 bases line up with TRBD1. The CDR3 runs to 13 residues. Trimming removed 5 bases from V and 7 bases from J; junction bases left unmatched: 7. The germline V gene encodes CDR1 SQVTM and CDR2 ANQGSEA. The full variable domain, completed using reference TRBV29-1 and TRBJ1-5, is SAVISQKPSRDICQRGTSLTIQCQVDSQVTMMFWYRQQPGQSLTLIATANQGSEATYESGFVIDKFPISRPNLTFSTLTVSNMSPEDSSIYLCSVSRDRRQPQHFGDGTRLSIL.

The chain uses TRBV11-2 and TRBJ1-3, with 7 bases aligning to TRBD1. The junction had 3 bases not matched to a gene; V was cut back by 5 bases and J by 2 bases. This CDR3 is 14 amino acids long. Germline values: CDR1 SGHAT, CDR2 FQNNGV. CDR3 in DNA: TGTGCCAGCAGCCTTGACAGGGCTGGAAACACCATATATTTT. It specifies CASSLDRAGNTIYF.

This chain links TRBV4-1 with TRBJ1-4, with TRBD1 matching over 7 bases. This CDR3 is built from 18 residues. V trimming: 0 bases; J trimming: 5 bases; junction bases outside the gene matches: 12. Germline CDR1 and CDR2: MGHRA and YSYEKL. The CDR3 region has the DNA TGCGCCAGCAGCCAAGATCCTCATGAGACAGGGAAAAATGAAAAACTGTTTTTT. This gives the protein CASSQDPHETGKNEKLFF.

The CDR3 DNA reads as TGCGCCAGCAGCCTTTTCACTAGCGGAAGCGAGCAGTACTTC. Its protein product is CASSLFTSGSEQYF. The V and J genes are TRBV5-1 and TRBJ2-7; TRBD2 agrees at 8 bases. The V and J ends lost 4 bases and 6 bases, in that order; junction bases with no gene match: 9. Germline V gives CDR1 SGHRS, CDR2 YFSETQ. The CDR3 runs 14 residues.

Only one count was recorded for this clone. This chain uses TRBV7-2 with TRBJ2-1; TRBD2 agrees at 7 bases. Per the germline V gene, CDR1 is SGHTA and CDR2 is FQGNSA. The J segment lost 2 bases and the V segment lost 5 bases, leaving 6 bases of the junction unmatched. The CDR3 runs to 15 residues. Written as DNA, the CDR3 is TGTGCCAGCAGCATTACTAGCGCCCCCTACAATGAGCAGTTCTTC. The encoded protein is CASSITSAPYNEQFF. Full variable domain (outside the CDR3, taken from reference TRBV7-2 and TRBJ2-1): GAGVSQSPSNKVTEKGKDVELRCDPISGHTALYWYRQSLGQGLEFLIYFQGNSAPDKSGLPSDRFSAERTGGSVSTLTIQRTQQEDSAVYLCASSITSAPYNEQFFGPGTRLTVL.

The count of this clone is one. The chain joins TRBV2 to TRBJ2-5, with 7 bases identical to TRBD2. Germline CDR1 SNHLY, CDR2 FYNNEI. This CDR3 spans 15 amino acids. Trimming cost V 8 bases and J 3 bases; bases outside gene matches: 12. Here the CDR3 reads CASARTPGGEETQYF. The CDR3 DNA sequence: TGTGCCAGCGCGAGGACCCCGGGAGGAGAAGAGACCCAGTACTTC.